A selection of T cell receptor beta chains follows, all from one sample in a study of blood T cell repertoires in COVID-19. The method was immunoSEQ multiplex PCR; TCRdb's version includes in-frame clones alone and lacks a portion of them. This sample has 300,000 or so clones, with around 87% found just once. Sequenced material: peripheral blood. The origin of the receptors is a woman between 50 and 59 years old who had recovered from COVID-19. CDR3s include the opening cysteine and the closing phenylalanine or tryptophan.

V gene: TRBV7-2
J gene: TRBJ2-4
CDR3 protein: CASSLDTGFAIQYF

V gene: TRBV24-1
J gene: TRBJ1-2
CDR3 protein: CATSPADRSYGYTF

V gene: TRBV30
J gene: TRBJ1-2
CDR3 protein: CAWSLRGGSGYTF

V gene: TRBV5-6
J gene: TRBJ2-5
CDR3 protein: CASSPPGARQETQYF

V gene: TRBV7-9
J gene: TRBJ1-1
CDR3 protein: CASSLGKDTEAFF

V gene: TRBV7-9
J gene: TRBJ2-1
CDR3 protein: CASRSGQGIYNEQFF

V gene: TRBV2
J gene: TRBJ2-5
CDR3 protein: CASRRDRNQETQYF

V gene: TRBV6-2/TRBV6-3
J gene: TRBJ2-7
CDR3 protein: CASSILGLGEEHF

V gene: TRBV27
J gene: TRBJ2-1
CDR3 protein: CASSFEGLAGEDEQFF

V gene: TRBV7-3
J gene: TRBJ2-7
CDR3 protein: CASSLGEGPYEQYF

V gene: TRBV28
J gene: TRBJ2-7
CDR3 protein: CASRTTGFYEQYF

V gene: TRBV13
J gene: TRBJ2-7
CDR3 protein: CASSLRAVEGADEQYF

V gene: TRBV5-4
J gene: TRBJ2-1
CDR3 protein: CASTLGLAGANEQFF

V gene: TRBV28
J gene: TRBJ2-2
CDR3 protein: CASSEGVDFLAGELFF

V gene: TRBV7-9
J gene: TRBJ1-1
CDR3 protein: CASSSGQEAEAFF

V gene: TRBV4-3
J gene: TRBJ1-4
CDR3 protein: CASSRDREVSEKLFF

V gene: TRBV9
J gene: TRBJ2-3
CDR3 protein: CASSVDRGNTDTQYF

V gene: TRBV7-9
J gene: TRBJ2-7
CDR3 protein: CASSSGLENEQYF

V gene: TRBV12-3/TRBV12-4
J gene: TRBJ2-7
CDR3 protein: CASSFARAEQYF

V gene: TRBV27
J gene: TRBJ1-1
CDR3 protein: CASSGQQLPDGEAFF

V gene: TRBV7-2
J gene: TRBJ1-5
CDR3 protein: CASSLGGGNQPQHF

V gene: TRBV4-3
J gene: TRBJ1-4
CDR3 protein: CASSQVLQINEKLFF

V gene: TRBV28
J gene: TRBJ1-1
CDR3 protein: CASSAKTGDTEAFF

V gene: TRBV28
J gene: TRBJ2-1
CDR3 protein: CASRGTYLPFF

V gene: TRBV6-2/TRBV6-3
J gene: TRBJ2-7
CDR3 protein: CASSPAGQEWPYEQYF

V gene: TRBV9
J gene: TRBJ1-1
CDR3 protein: CASSPGQGRTEAFF

V gene: TRBV10-3
J gene: TRBJ1-2
CDR3 protein: CAITEDILGGYTF

V gene: TRBV5-1
J gene: TRBJ1-3
CDR3 protein: CASSWDTSGNTIYF

V gene: TRBV5-6
J gene: TRBJ1-4
CDR3 protein: CASSFVSTTNEKLFF

V gene: TRBV19
J gene: TRBJ2-7
CDR3 protein: CASSSPDRGILEQYF

V gene: TRBV27
J gene: TRBJ2-7
CDR3 protein: CASSPSLGRDLPYEQYF

V gene: TRBV5-1
J gene: TRBJ1-6
CDR3 protein: CASSLAGIRGSGSPLHF

V gene: TRBV18
J gene: TRBJ2-3
CDR3 protein: CASSPALMTSGSYTQYF

V gene: TRBV11-2
J gene: TRBJ2-7
CDR3 protein: CASSSKGRYEQYF

V gene: TRBV9
J gene: TRBJ2-2
CDR3 protein: CASSVAGDFVGELFF

V gene: TRBV28
J gene: TRBJ1-2
CDR3 protein: CASKPDRTNYGYTF

V gene: TRBV5-1
J gene: TRBJ1-1
CDR3 protein: CASSLDGGTEAFF

V gene: TRBV30
J gene: TRBJ2-2
CDR3 protein: CAWGTGLNTGELFF

V gene: TRBV9
J gene: TRBJ1-2
CDR3 protein: CASSVTPGQGYTF

V gene: TRBV30
J gene: TRBJ1-3
CDR3 protein: CARSSGNTIYF

V gene: TRBV10-3
J gene: TRBJ2-5
CDR3 protein: CAISESGQGRQETQYF

V gene: TRBV7-2
J gene: TRBJ1-2
CDR3 protein: CASSSGNRESGYTF

V gene: TRBV28
J gene: TRBJ2-5
CDR3 protein: CASSFPASGGPSVETQYF

V gene: TRBV15
J gene: TRBJ2-5
CDR3 protein: CATSPQGWETQYF

V gene: TRBV5-6
J gene: TRBJ2-2
CDR3 protein: CASSLGQGSYSGELFF

V gene: TRBV20-1
J gene: TRBJ1-2
CDR3 protein: CSAEENYGYTF

V gene: TRBV11-2
J gene: TRBJ2-7
CDR3 protein: CASSTNGGPGGYEQYF

V gene: TRBV21-1
J gene: TRBJ1-1
CDR3 protein: CASSQISNRGVKPEAFF

V gene: TRBV6-5
J gene: TRBJ1-2
CDR3 protein: CASRREGATPGYTF

V gene: TRBV2
J gene: TRBJ2-7
CDR3 protein: CASRAGQGAGYEQYF

V gene: TRBV5-6
J gene: TRBJ1-4
CDR3 protein: CASSLMSSSGEKLFF

V gene: TRBV25-1
J gene: TRBJ2-7
CDR3 protein: CASSTFREGEQYF

V gene: TRBV13
J gene: TRBJ2-1
CDR3 protein: CASSLVSGRGQNEQFF

V gene: TRBV11-3
J gene: TRBJ2-3
CDR3 protein: CASSFKQGSTDTQYF